This TCR beta chain originates from a study of blood T cell repertoires in COVID-19. Whole-study context: Sources were T cells, B-cell-depleted T cells, or PBMCs; the material itself was cDNA or gDNA.

Clinical history as reported by participants underpinned cohort assignment. Individuals in the exposed group had encountered a COVID-19 case within 2 weeks preceding study entry. This CDR3 region has 11 residues. Germline assignment: CDR1 MGHDK and CDR2 SYGVNS. Trimming removed 8 bases from V and 5 bases from J; junction bases left unmatched: 3. Data came from immunoSEQ multiplex PCR; TCRdb stores just in-frame clones and leaves some out. The table includes around 330,000 clones, 85% detected once. The clonotype comes from a woman in her 30s who had been exposed to COVID-19. What was sequenced was PBMCs or T cells enriched from blood (not recorded which). The V and J genes are TRBV25-1 and TRBJ2-7, with TRBD2 identical over 7 bases. The CDR3 DNA reads as TGTGCCAGCTGGGGGGGAGACGAGCAGTACTTC. It is translated as CASWGGDEQYF.